The 20 T cell receptor beta chains below were found in one sample sequenced in a study of regulatory T cells in long-lasting Graves disease. As to time point: persistent/refractory GD, antithyroid drugs over 5 years with positive TRAb. RNA extracted from PBMCs served as the sequencing template. Building the TCR beta libraries relied on iRepertoire HTBI primers, and CDR3 regions underwent Arm-PCR. MiXCR, run by TCRdb on the multiplex PCR reads, gives a single entry per CDR3 protein. The data contain around 460,000 distinct CDR3 sequences, under 25% of them seen just once; the ten biggest clones take up over 6%. Sample: peripheral blood mononuclear cells (PBMCs), taken when the disease was refractory, from a patient treated with antithyroid drugs. Receptor source: a female donor with Graves disease.

This clonotype was detected a few times. The J gene is TRBJ1-2, the V gene TRBV20-1, with D unclear. V lost 0 bases and J 5 bases, leaving 13 bases between the germline ends. Germline loops: CDR1 DFQATT, CDR2 SNEGSKA (reference sequence). The CDR3 extends over 14 amino acids. CDR3 coding DNA: TGCAGTGCTAGAGATGAAAGTGTGTCTTATGGCTACACCTTC. Amino acids: CSARDESVSYGYTF.

This clonotype was observed a few times. The junction and the germline gene differ at one end; a read error may be behind it. The chain carries TRBV19 and TRBJ1-1; unclear D gene. In germline, CDR1 is LNHDA, CDR2 SQIVND (reference sequence). The CDR3 has 11 amino acids. CDR3 sequence (DNA): TGTGCCAGTAACGAGAACACTGAGGCTTTCTTT. Translating it yields CASNENTEAFF. Looking up the rest from reference TRBV19 and TRBJ1-1 gives the full variable domain: DGGITQSPKYLFRKEGQNVTLSCEQNLNHDAMYWYRQDPGQGLRLIYYSQIVNDFQKGDIAEGYSVSREKKESFPLTVTSAQKNPTAFYLCASNENTEAFFGQGTRLTVV.

V and J are TRBV10-3 and TRBJ2-7; tentatively, D is TRBD2 (5 bases). Per the germline V gene, CDR1 is ENHRY and CDR2 is SYGVKD. CDR3 length: 13 amino acids. Trimming shortened V by 0 bases and J by 9 bases, and 12 bases separated the two germline ends. The CDR3 DNA follows: TGTGCCATCAGTGAGTCGACTACGAGGGTGCAGTACTTC. It specifies CAISESTTRVQYF.

This clonotype was counted many times. J is TRBJ2-2 and V is TRBV28; D is possibly TRBD2 (6 bases). This CDR3 region has 15 residues. Germline CDR1 MDHEN, CDR2 SYDVKM. The germline V and J ends were trimmed by 5 bases and 4 bases, with 14 bases remaining between them. CDR3 amino acids: CASSGGTVGTGELFF. In DNA, the CDR3 is TGTGCCAGCAGTGGGGGGACCGTGGGCACCGGGGAGCTGTTTTTT.

In this sample, this clonotype turned up many times. The chain is built from TRBV3-1 and TRBJ1-6; 8 bases align to TRBD1. Germline lookup yields CDR1 LGHDT and CDR2 YNNKEL (reference sequence). This CDR3 is built from 16 residues. With 3 bases clipped from V and 8 bases from J, the junction kept 9 bases outside the gene matches. CDR3 in amino acids: CASSQHDRGKDSPLHF. CDR3 nucleotides: TGTGCCAGCAGCCAGCACGACAGGGGAAAGGATTCACCCCTCCACTTT.

This clonotype appeared many times. V is TRBV12-3 or TRBV12-4 and J is TRBJ2-7, with D unresolved. This CDR3 has 16 amino acids. V lost 1 base and J lost 0, with 13 bases in between. The CDR3 reads CASSLELGVSSYEQYF. As DNA, the CDR3 is TGTGCCAGCAGTTTAGAGCTTGGCGTGAGCTCCTACGAGCAGTACTTC.

This clonotype occurred a few times. The rearrangement joins TRBV19 to TRBJ2-7; the match to TRBD2 covers 8 bases. The CDR3 has 20 amino acids. J lost 4 bases, V lost 1 base, and 21 bases had no gene match. Germline CDR1 and CDR2: LNHDA and SQIVND (reference sequence). DNA for the CDR3: TGTGCCAGTAGTATAGTCGCGGGAGGAGGGCAGACTCACATCCAGTACGAGCAGTACTTC. Residues: CASSIVAGGGQTHIQYEQYF. Supplemented by reference TRBV19 and TRBJ2-7, the full variable domain reads DGGITQSPKYLFRKEGQNVTLSCEQNLNHDAMYWYRQDPGQGLRLIYYSQIVNDFQKGDIAEGYSVSREKKESFPLTVTSAQKNPTAFYLCASSIVAGGGQTHIQYEQYFGPGTRLTVT.

Points on this clonotype: The CDR3 carries no conserved terminal phenylalanine or tryptophan, so it likely arises from a read error. V and J are TRBV10-3 and TRBJ2-6; D is possibly TRBD2 (6 bases). Deletions cut 6 bases from V and 4 bases from J, with 22 bases between. CDR3 length: 18 residues. Germline assignment: CDR1 ENHRY and CDR2 SYGVKD. The CDR3 nucleotides are TGTGCCATCAGATCGGGACTCGCTCATCAGTCGGGGGCCAACGTCCTGACTTCC. Translated: CAIRSGLAHQSGANVLTS.

This rearrangement joins TRBV14 to TRBJ2-7, with TRBD2 identical over 7 bases. J lost 7 bases, V lost 3 bases, and 21 bases had no gene match. The CDR3 runs to 18 residues. Germline values: CDR1 SGHDN, CDR2 FVKESK. The CDR3 nucleotides read TGTGCCAGCAGCCACCGCGCAGGGAGGGCGGTCCCAAAGGTGGAGCAGTACTTC. This encodes CASSHRAGRAVPKVEQYF.

A few counts support this clonotype. The rearrangement links TRBV29-1 to TRBJ2-7, with TRBD2 matching 9 bases. Germline V CDR1 and CDR2: SQVTM, ANQGSEA. V was clipped by 5 bases and J by 7 bases; unmatched bases: 9. The CDR3 runs to 13 residues. The CDR3 region has the DNA TGCAGCGTTCCGGGACTAGCTTCGGGTGAGCAGTACTTC. This gives the protein CSVPGLASGEQYF.

The chain uses TRBV27 and TRBJ1-6; 7 bases line up with TRBD1. The length of the CDR3 is 14 residues. In germline, CDR1 is MNHEY, CDR2 SMNVEV (reference sequence). V dropped 10 bases and J dropped 2; count of bases not matched to a gene: 5. CDR3 in DNA: TGTGCCACGGGAGACAGGGCCTATAATTCACCCCTCCACTTT. Its protein is CATGDRAYNSPLHF.

The gene calls are TRBV30 and TRBJ2-2; 13 nucleotides line up with TRBD2. The CDR3 is 15 amino acids. Germline CDR1 GTSNPN, CDR2 SVGIG (reference sequence). Trimming cost V 1 base and J 6 bases; bases outside gene matches: 2. CDR3 DNA: TGTGCCTGGAGTGAACTAGCGGGAGGGGCCGGGGAGCTGTTTTTT. It specifies CAWSELAGGAGELFF. The full variable domain, in which reference TRBV30 and TRBJ2-2 provide the parts outside the CDR3, is SQTIHQWPATLVQPVGSPLSLECTVEGTSNPNLYWYRQAAGRGLQLLFYSVGIGQISSEVPQNLSASRPQDRQFILSSKKLLLSDSGFYLCAWSELAGGAGELFFGEGSRLTVL.

The table lists this clonotype with many counts. The gene calls are TRBV27 and TRBJ1-6; D gene ambiguous. Trimming shortened V by 6 bases and J by 5 bases, and 14 bases separated the two germline ends. The CDR3 extends over 15 amino acids. Germline CDR1 reads MNHEY; CDR2 reads SMNVEV (reference sequence). The CDR3 DNA follows: TGTGCCAGCAGGGACCTGCTGAGTAATAATTCACCCCTCCACTTT. This translates into CASRDLLSNNSPLHF.

Only a few counts were recorded for this clonotype. This chain joins TRBV30 and TRBJ1-1; D is unresolved. Trimming removed 3 bases at V and 5 bases at J, with 13 bases between. The germline gives CDR1 GTSNPN, CDR2 SVGIG (reference sequence). The length of the CDR3 is 13 residues. The CDR3: CAWRTRMLTEAFF. CDR3 nucleotides: TGTGCCTGGAGGACTAGGATGCTTACTGAAGCTTTCTTT.

The rearrangement uses TRBV2 and TRBJ2-1; 16 nucleotides agree with TRBD2. The CDR3 runs to 15 residues. V lost 6 bases and J lost 7; bases outside the gene matches: 3. Germline loops: CDR1 SNHLY, CDR2 FYNNEI. The CDR3 nucleotides read TGTGCCAGCAGGGGACTAGCGGGAGGGCCTAATGAGCAGTTCTTC. Translating it yields CASRGLAGGPNEQFF.

This clonotype was observed at least ten times. The genes are TRBV12-3 or TRBV12-4 and TRBJ1-3, with 7 bases that match TRBD1. This CDR3 comprises 17 residues. V shed 3 bases and J 4 bases; nucleotides not matched to a gene: 12. This chain's CDR3 is CASSLGTEIAVGNTIYF. The CDR3 region has the DNA TGTGCCAGCAGTTTGGGGACAGAGATCGCTGTGGGAAACACCATATATTTT.

Only a few counts were recorded for this clonotype. This chain uses TRBV3-1 with TRBJ1-1; D remains ambiguous. CDR3 length: 15 amino acids. V lost 0 bases and J lost 0, with 8 bases in between. Germline V lookup: CDR1 LGHDT, CDR2 YNNKEL (reference sequence). This chain's CDR3 is CASSQESPLNTEAFF. The CDR3 DNA reads TGTGCCAGCAGCCAAGAAAGTCCACTGAACACTGAAGCTTTCTTT.

This chain uses TRBV19 with TRBJ1-2; D might be TRBD1 (5 bases). In germline, CDR1 is LNHDA, CDR2 SQIVND (reference sequence). The CDR3 covers 15 residues. Trimming removed 6 bases from V and 4 bases from J, with 18 bases in between. CDR3 region: CASRLTDSLPYGYTF. CDR3 bases: TGTGCCAGTAGACTGACCGACAGCCTACCCTATGGCTACACCTTC.

This clonotype was found a few times. The J gene is TRBJ1-5, the V gene TRBV28; maybe TRBD1 (6 bases). Germline-derived CDR1 and CDR2 are MDHEN and SYDVKM. This CDR3 has 16 residues. The V gene lost 3 bases and the J gene lost 2 bases, with 14 bases spanning the gap. The chain's CDR3 is CASSFREKGGNQPQHF. CDR3 coding DNA: TGTGCCAGCAGTTTCCGGGAGAAGGGGGGCAATCAGCCCCAGCATTTT.

This clonotype was counted between two and nine times. This sequence joins TRBV20-1 and TRBJ2-5; 11 nucleotides align to TRBD1. With 5 bases clipped from V and 5 bases from J, the junction kept 10 bases outside the gene matches. The CDR3 sequence is 15 residues long. From germline, CDR1 is DFQATT and CDR2 SNEGSKA (reference sequence). The CDR3 loop is CSASHGQGARETQYF. DNA for the CDR3: TGCAGTGCTTCCCATGGACAGGGGGCGCGGGAGACCCAGTACTTC.